This T cell receptor beta chain was sequenced during a study of tumor-infiltrating lymphocytes in primary liver carcinoma. About the study: Each of the growths was stage T1-T3 N0M0, extending about 4.2 to 10 cm across.

Turning to this clonotype: Antigen specificity is unknown.

Germline DNA was extracted alongside blood RNA, which was obtained from unsorted whole blood. Collection of roughly 4 milliliters of peripheral blood took place before surgery. From around 0.5 ug total RNA, TCR beta cDNA was generated with a primer in the constant region. Amplification in three nested multiplex PCR rounds with slightly modified ARM-PCR gave rise to TCR beta libraries. A C-beta reverse primer and TRBV1-TRBV30 forward primers served in each of the first two PCR rounds, at ten to eleven cycles apiece. One entry per CDR3 protein, called by TCRdb with MiXCR from the multiplex PCR reads. The sample shows 310,000 or so distinct CDR3 sequences, around 60% of them seen only once. Study outcomes and limitations: The 250 largest clones made up significantly more of tumor than blood repertoires (p = 0.039). The use of bulk unsorted samples meant that CD4+ and CD8+ repertoires were not compared.

Losses at the gene ends were 7 bases for V and 5 bases for J; bases not matched to a gene: 10. Germline V gene data show CDR1 as SGHNT and CDR2 as YYREEE (reference sequence). This CDR3 is built from 15 residues. The rearrangement uses TRBV5-4 and TRBJ1-4, with 8 bases lining up with TRBD1. Input material: peripheral blood. This sequence was found in a man in his forties with primary liver carcinoma and hepatitis B virus infection. This CDR3 is CASCITGQVNEKLFF. CDR3 sequence (DNA): TGTGCCAGCTGCATAACGGGACAGGTCAATGAAAAACTGTTTTTT.